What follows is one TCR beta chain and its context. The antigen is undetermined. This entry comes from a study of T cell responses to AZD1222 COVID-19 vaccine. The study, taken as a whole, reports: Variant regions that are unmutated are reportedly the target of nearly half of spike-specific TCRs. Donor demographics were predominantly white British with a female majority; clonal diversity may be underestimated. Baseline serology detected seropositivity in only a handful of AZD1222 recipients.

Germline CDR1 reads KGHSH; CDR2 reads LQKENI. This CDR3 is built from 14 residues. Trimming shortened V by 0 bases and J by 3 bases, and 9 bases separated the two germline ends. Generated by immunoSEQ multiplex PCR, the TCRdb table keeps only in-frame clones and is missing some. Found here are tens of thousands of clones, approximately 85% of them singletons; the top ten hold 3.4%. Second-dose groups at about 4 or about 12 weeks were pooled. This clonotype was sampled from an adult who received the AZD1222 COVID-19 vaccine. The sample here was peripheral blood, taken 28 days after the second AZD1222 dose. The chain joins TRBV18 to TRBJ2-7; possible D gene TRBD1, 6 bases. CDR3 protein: CASSPPRTDYEQYF. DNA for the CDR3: TGTGCCAGCTCACCACCGAGGACAGACTACGAGCAGTACTTC. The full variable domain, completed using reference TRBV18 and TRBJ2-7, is NAGVMQNPRHLVRRRGQEARLRCSPMKGHSHVYWYRQLPEEGLKFMVYLQKENIIDESGMPKERFSAEFPKEGPSILRIQQVVRGDSAAYFCASSPPRTDYEQYFGPGTRLTVT.